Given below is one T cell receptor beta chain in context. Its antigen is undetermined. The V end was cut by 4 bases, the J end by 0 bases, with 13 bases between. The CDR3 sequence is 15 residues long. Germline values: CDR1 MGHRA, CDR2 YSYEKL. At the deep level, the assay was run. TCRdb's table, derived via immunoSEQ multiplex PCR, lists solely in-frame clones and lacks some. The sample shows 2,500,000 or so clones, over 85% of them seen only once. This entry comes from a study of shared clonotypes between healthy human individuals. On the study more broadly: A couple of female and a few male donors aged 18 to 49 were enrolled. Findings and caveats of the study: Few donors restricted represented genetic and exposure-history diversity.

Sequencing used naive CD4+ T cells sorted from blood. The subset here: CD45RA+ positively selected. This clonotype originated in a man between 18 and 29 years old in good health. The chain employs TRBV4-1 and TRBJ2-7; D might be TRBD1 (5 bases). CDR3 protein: CASSRQTAVSYEQYF. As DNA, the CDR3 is TGCGCCAGCAGCCGCCAGACAGCTGTCTCCTACGAGCAGTACTTC.